The next 2 T cell receptor beta chains were all read from a single sample in a study of high-grade serous ovarian cancer treatment subgroups. Generated by immunoSEQ multiplex PCR, the TCRdb table keeps only in-frame clones and is missing some. Altogether more than 6,500 clones are present, about four fifths being singletons, with the ten largest covering roughly 6.3%. Tumor tissue was taken before any definitive surgery or chemotherapy was given. The sample was tumor tissue. Receptors were obtained from a human donor with high-grade serous ovarian cancer.

The chain has TRBV2 and TRBJ1-2; D remains ambiguous. The V end lost 1 base, the J end lost 8 bases, and 11 bases lay between the germline ends. This CDR3 comprises 13 residues. The germline V gene encodes CDR1 SNHLY and CDR2 FYNNEI. CDR3 nucleotide sequence: TGTGCCAGCAGTGAAGGGGCGGGTGGCGGCTACACCTTC. This codes for CASSEGAGGGYTF. Together with reference TRBV2 and TRBJ1-2, the CDR3 gives the full variable domain: EPEVTQTPSHQVTQMGQEVILRCVPISNHLYFYWYRQILGQKVEFLVSFYNNEISEKSEIFDDQFSVERPDGSNFTLKIRSTKLEDSAMYFCASSEGAGGGYTFGSGTRLTVV.

The chain links TRBV5-1 to TRBJ1-6, with 9 bases aligning to TRBD1. The junction had 6 bases not matched to a gene; V was cut back by 2 bases and J by 0 bases. This CDR3 has 18 amino acids. From germline, CDR1 is SGHRS and CDR2 YFSETQ. CDR3 sequence reads: CASSFSETGGSYNSPLHF. DNA for the CDR3: TGCGCCAGCAGCTTCTCGGAGACAGGGGGCTCCTATAATTCACCCCTCCACTTT.